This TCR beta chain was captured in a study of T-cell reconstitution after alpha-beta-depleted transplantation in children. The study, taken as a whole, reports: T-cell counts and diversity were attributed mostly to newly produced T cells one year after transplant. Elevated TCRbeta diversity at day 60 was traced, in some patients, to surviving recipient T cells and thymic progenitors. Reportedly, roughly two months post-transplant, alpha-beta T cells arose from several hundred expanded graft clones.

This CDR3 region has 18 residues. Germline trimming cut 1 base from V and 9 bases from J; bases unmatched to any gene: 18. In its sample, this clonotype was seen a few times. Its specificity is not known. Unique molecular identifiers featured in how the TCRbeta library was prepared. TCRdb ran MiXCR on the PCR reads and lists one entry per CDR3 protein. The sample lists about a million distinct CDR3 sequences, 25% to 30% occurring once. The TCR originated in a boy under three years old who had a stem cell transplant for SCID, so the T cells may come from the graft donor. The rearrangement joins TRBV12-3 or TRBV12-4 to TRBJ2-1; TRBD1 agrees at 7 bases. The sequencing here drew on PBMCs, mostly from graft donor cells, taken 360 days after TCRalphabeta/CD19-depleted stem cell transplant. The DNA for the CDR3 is TGTGCCAGCAGTTTAGGGCCCACAGGGGCGCGTTATGATGGTGAGCAGTTCTTC. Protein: CASSLGPTGARYDGEQFF.